The rows below give T cell receptor beta chains drawn from one sample of a study of cytomegalovirus exposure and HLA in healthy donors. TCRdb's copy holds only in-frame clones and misses some; the assay was immunoSEQ multiplex PCR. The sample includes 150,000 to 200,000 clones. Specimen: PBMCs. These receptors were taken from a young man in good health and CMV-seronegative. Each CDR3 is given without its conserved first and last residue.

>TRBJ2-1|TRBV4-1
ASSRENSGRSNNEQF
>TRBJ2-1|TRBV2
ASMGPGQRNEQF
>TRBJ2-7|TRBV7-8
ASSFGRGQNSYEQY
>TRBJ1-1|TRBV20-1
SADTNTEAF
>TRBJ2-7|TRBV9
ASSPQGGSYSYEQY
>TRBJ2-5|TRBV9
ASSGAGVETQY
>TRBJ2-1|TRBV7-9
ASSLGQGIDEQF
>TRBJ2-7|TRBV4-2
ASSPSGGGQGLVEQY
>TRBJ1-4|TRBV30
AWSPRDRETNEKLF
>TRBJ2-1|TRBV7-7
ASSPTKDEQF
>TRBJ2-5|TRBV7-6
ASSLLAGGETQY
>TRBJ2-5|TRBV7-3
ASSLAAGGVETQY
>TRBJ1-5|TRBV7-9
ASSANGGGNQPQH
>TRBJ1-1|TRBV27
ASSFYRLGLNTEAF
>TRBJ1-1|TRBV21-1
ASSNAQGAPVGGTEAF
>TRBJ2-7|TRBV27
ASSLGTSGNDEQY
>TRBJ2-1|TRBV6-5
ASSSGQINEQF
>TRBJ1-6|TRBV28
ASQTQGARSPLH
>TRBJ2-2|TRBV6-5
ASSLRQGPGELF